One and the same sample provided the 18 T cell receptor beta chains below, sequenced in a study of technical replicates of blood from a handful of donors. TCRdb's copy holds only in-frame clones and misses some; the assay was immunoSEQ multiplex PCR. The sample has 60,000 to 85,000 clones, around 97% seen once. The specimen sequenced was T cells isolated from PBMCs. Receptor source: a human donor in good health.

This clone was recorded a few times. This chain connects TRBV7-8 to TRBJ2-5; 7 bases map to TRBD2. The length of the CDR3 is 14 residues. Germline V gene sequence: CDR1 SGHVS, CDR2 FQNEAQ. After removal of 5 bases from V and 5 bases from J, the junction contained 8 bases not matched to a gene. The CDR3 loop reads CASSHQFGRETQYF. CDR3 coding DNA: TGTGCCAGCAGCCACCAATTCGGGAGGGAGACCCAGTACTTC.

This clone was seen only a few times. The chain couples TRBV19 to TRBJ1-4; D is possibly TRBD1 (5 bases). There are 13 residues in the CDR3. Trimming removed 8 bases at V and 3 bases at J, with 10 bases between. Looked up from germline, CDR1 is LNHDA and CDR2 is SQIVND (reference sequence). Here the CDR3 reads CASAGPSNEKLFF. CDR3 bases: TGTGCCAGTGCGGGACCCTCTAATGAAAAACTGTTTTTT.

The V and J genes are TRBV5-1 and TRBJ2-7, with D unresolved. Germline lookup yields CDR1 SGHRS and CDR2 YFSETQ. CDR3 length equals 13 residues. Trimming left V 2 bases short and J 3 bases short, with 9 bases between. This chain's CDR3 is CASSFGQDYEQYF. For the CDR3, the DNA is TGCGCCAGCAGCTTTGGCCAAGACTACGAGCAGTACTTC.

The chain links TRBV29-1 to TRBJ2-1; 7 bases line up with TRBD2. The CDR3 has 13 amino acids. V shed 5 bases, J shed 5 bases, and the junction held 6 bases outside the gene matches. The germline CDR1 and CDR2 sequences are SQVTM and ANQGSEA. The DNA of the CDR3 is TGCAGCGTTAGGAGCGGGGCTAACAATGAGCAGTTCTTC. Translating it yields CSVRSGANNEQFF.

The J gene is TRBJ2-1, the V gene TRBV19; 9 nucleotides agree with TRBD2. CDR1 is LNHDA and CDR2 is SQIVND in the germline V gene (reference sequence). The CDR3 sequence is 17 residues long. Trimming cost V 3 bases and J 6 bases; bases outside gene matches: 12. The CDR3 loop is CASSMFSAGGPGNEQFF. The CDR3 DNA follows: TGTGCCAGTAGTATGTTTTCCGCGGGGGGGCCTGGCAATGAGCAGTTCTTC. Drawing the rest from reference TRBV19 and TRBJ2-1, the complete variable domain is DGGITQSPKYLFRKEGQNVTLSCEQNLNHDAMYWYRQDPGQGLRLIYYSQIVNDFQKGDIAEGYSVSREKKESFPLTVTSAQKNPTAFYLCASSMFSAGGPGNEQFFGPGTRLTVL.

The rearrangement uses TRBV15 and TRBJ2-3; D may be TRBD2 (7 bases). The germline gives CDR1 LNHNV, CDR2 YYDKDF (reference sequence). The CDR3 is 15 residues long. Between the trimmed V and J ends, which lost 5 bases and 1 base, there was a span of 13 bases. CDR3 sequence: CATSGRGGGTDTQYF. The CDR3 DNA reads TGTGCCACCAGCGGAAGAGGGGGGGGCACAGATACGCAGTATTTT.

This clone was observed a single time. This chain uses TRBV11-2 with TRBJ2-5, with D possibly TRBD1 on 6 matching bases. Germline lookup yields CDR1 SGHAT and CDR2 FQNNGV. The CDR3 consists of 16 residues. Trimming removed 3 bases at V and 1 base at J, with 15 bases between. The CDR3 DNA sequence: TGTGCCAGCAGCTTGCAGGGGTTACCCCCCCAAGAGACCCAGTACTTC. Its translation: CASSLQGLPPQETQYF. Combining the CDR3 with reference TRBV11-2 and TRBJ2-5 gives the whole variable domain EAGVAQSPRYKIIEKRQSVAFWCNPISGHATLYWYQQILGQGPKLLIQFQNNGVVDDSQLPKDRFSAERLKGVDSTLKIQPAKLEDSAVYLCASSLQGLPPQETQYFGPGTRLLVL.

This rearrangement joins TRBV28 to TRBJ2-1; TRBD1 matches 7 bases. This CDR3 spans 13 amino acids. V lost 7 bases, J lost 5 bases, and 5 bases stayed unmatched. Germline CDR1 reads MDHEN; CDR2 reads SYDVKM. CDR3 sequence (DNA): TGTGCCAGCAACCCACAGGGGCACAATGAGCAGTTCTTC. Protein sequence: CASNPQGHNEQFF.

The chain carries TRBV5-1 and TRBJ2-7; 11 positions match TRBD2. CDR1 is SGHRS and CDR2 is YFSETQ in the germline V gene. The CDR3 contains 14 residues. J was trimmed by 4 bases and V by 4 bases; bases with no gene match: 4. The CDR3 bases are TGCGCCAGCAGCCGAACTAGCGGGAGTTACGAGCAGTACTTC. Its protein is CASSRTSGSYEQYF.

The chain is built from TRBV25-1 and TRBJ2-1; D is possibly TRBD1 (7 bases). The length of the CDR3 is 16 residues. Trimming took 2 bases from V and 7 from J, leaving 18 bases between them. Germline values: CDR1 MGHDK, CDR2 SYGVNS. For the CDR3, the DNA is TGTGCCAGCAGTGAAGGGTCAGGGGGGCTGGAAAATGAGCAGTTCTTC. It translates to CASSEGSGGLENEQFF.

This chain links TRBV4-1 with TRBJ2-1; perhaps TRBD2 as D (6 bases). The germline CDR1 and CDR2 sequences are MGHRA and YSYEKL. This CDR3 is 14 amino acids long. Between the trimmed V and J ends, which lost 4 bases and 0 bases, there was a span of 7 bases. CDR3 region: CASSLGGSYNEQFF. Here the CDR3 DNA reads TGCGCCAGCAGCCTGGGGGGCTCCTACAATGAGCAGTTCTTC.

The count of this clone is one. The chain is built from TRBV6-5 and TRBJ2-7, with TRBD1 identical over 7 bases. With V trimmed by 5 bases and J by 0 bases, 7 bases remained unmatched. This CDR3 has 15 residues. CDR1 is MNHEY and CDR2 is SVGAGI in the germline V gene. The CDR3 region is CASSHRGFGSYEQYF. DNA of the CDR3: TGTGCCAGCAGTCACAGGGGATTCGGCTCCTACGAGCAGTACTTC.

The rearrangement joins TRBV20-1 to TRBJ1-2; possible D gene TRBD1, 5 bases. Germline lookup yields CDR1 DFQATT and CDR2 SNEGSKA (reference sequence). The V and J ends lost 3 bases and 7 bases respectively, with 9 bases between them. The CDR3 covers 11 residues. CDR3 amino acids: CSARQGFGYTF. The CDR3, as DNA: TGCAGTGCTAGGCAGGGTTTTGGCTACACCTTC.

The CDR3 sequence: CASSLRGAYEQYF. For the CDR3, the DNA is TGTGCCAGCAGCTTGCGGGGAGCCTACGAGCAGTACTTC. The chain joins TRBV5-4 to TRBJ2-7; a weak D match, TRBD2 (5 bases). Per germline, CDR1 SGHNT and CDR2 YYREEE (reference sequence). The CDR3 contains 13 residues. Between the trimmed V and J ends, which lost 1 base and 2 bases, there was a span of 7 bases.

The chain is built from TRBV28 and TRBJ1-2; no clear D gene. Between the trimmed V and J ends, which lost 5 bases and 6 bases, there was a span of 19 bases. The CDR3 consists of 15 residues. Germline CDR1 is MDHEN and CDR2 is SYDVKM. CDR3 sequence: CASSLTRISGDGYTF. The CDR3 nucleotides are TGTGCCAGCAGTCTAACTAGGATCTCGGGAGATGGCTACACCTTC.

In DNA, the CDR3 is TGCGCCAGCAGCCAAGTGCTAGCGGGGCCCGGAGTCAATGAGCAGTTCTTC. Residues: CASSQVLAGPGVNEQFF. The chain joins TRBV4-1 to TRBJ2-1; 9 bases align to TRBD2. Trimming removed 1 base from V and 6 bases from J; junction bases left unmatched: 10. Germline assignment: CDR1 MGHRA and CDR2 YSYEKL. The CDR3 runs to 17 residues.

This clone was counted once. The CDR3 DNA reads as TGTGCCAGCACCAGAGGTGTAGGCGCAGATACGCAGTATTTT. Translation gives CASTRGVGADTQYF. This rearrangement joins TRBV6-5 to TRBJ2-3; the D is unclear. Germline CDR1 MNHEY, CDR2 SVGAGI. V lost 7 bases and J lost 4, with 15 bases in between. The CDR3 runs to 14 residues.

The rearrangement uses TRBV28 and TRBJ1-5; perhaps TRBD1 as D (5 bases). V was shortened by 2 bases and J by 4 bases, with 15 bases between the two germline ends. CDR1 is MDHEN, CDR2 SYDVKM, per germline. The CDR3 spans 16 residues. The CDR3 here is CASSLGLGGVNQPQHF. The CDR3 DNA reads TGTGCCAGCAGTTTAGGGTTGGGAGGGGTTAATCAGCCCCAGCATTTT.